Reported below is one TCR beta chain. Its matching antigen is unknown. RNA transcripts gave rise to amplified TCR beta CDR3 regions. HTBI primers were employed in a first-round RT-PCR of the TCR CDR3. One entry per CDR3 protein results from TCRdb running MiXCR on the multiplex PCR reads. The data show over 400,000 distinct CDR3 sequences, with 22% seen just once and around 50% held by the top ten. This entry belongs to a study of T cells in Graves' hyperthyroidism and ophthalmopathy. Study outcomes and limitations: From stable hyperthyroidism, ophthalmopathy was set apart by a 13 V-J model.

The sample taken for sequencing was blood. The receptor comes from a woman between 70 and 85 years old with Graves' ophthalmopathy.

The CDR3: CATSLAGRDNEQFF. For the CDR3, the DNA is TGTGCCACCAGTCTAGCGGGTAGAGACAATGAGCAGTTCTTC. This chain links TRBV24-1 with TRBJ2-1, with 8 bases lining up with TRBD2. V lost 6 bases to trimming and J lost 5 bases; unmatched junction nucleotides: 5. The CDR3 runs to 14 residues. Looked up from germline, CDR1 is KGHDR and CDR2 is SFDVKD.